These 14 T cell receptor beta chains were sequenced from one sample in a study of blood T cell repertoires in COVID-19. Assay used: immunoSEQ multiplex PCR; TCRdb lists only in-frame clones, some missing. The table includes around 69,000 clones, roughly nine tenths detected once. Sequenced material: peripheral blood. The receptors stem from a woman between 45 and 65 years old with active COVID-19.

V gene TRBV3-1 (or the pseudogene TRBV3-2) combines with J gene TRBJ1-2, with TRBD1 matching over 7 bases. J gave up 6 bases and V 0 bases, and 1 base lay outside the gene matches. The CDR3 totals 13 residues. Germline V gives CDR1 LGHDT, CDR2 YNNKEL (reference sequence). CDR3 bases: TGTGCCAGCAGCCAAGAACAGGGGAATGGCTACACCTTC. Its translation: CASSQEQGNGYTF.

The V call is TRBV9, the J call TRBJ2-7; 7 positions match TRBD1. V lost 0 bases, J lost 3 bases, and 0 bases stayed unmatched. The CDR3 is 13 residues long. The germline V gene encodes CDR1 SGDLS and CDR2 YYNGEE. The chain's CDR3 is CASSVGDSYEQYF. The CDR3 nucleotides read TGTGCCAGCAGCGTAGGGGACAGCTACGAGCAGTACTTC.

The chain joins TRBV11-3 to TRBJ2-1; D is possibly TRBD2 (5 bases). This CDR3 contains 12 residues. The germline CDR1 and CDR2 sequences are SGHNT and YENEEA. V lost 0 bases and J lost 12, with 9 bases in between. This CDR3 is CASSLDSGGQFF. Here the CDR3 DNA reads TGTGCCAGCAGCTTAGATTCAGGAGGGCAGTTCTTC.

The chain recombines TRBV6-2 or TRBV6-3 with TRBJ2-5; no clear D gene. The germline CDR1 and CDR2 sequences are MNHEY and SVGEGT. The V and J ends lost 4 bases and 1 base respectively, with 7 bases between them. This CDR3 has 13 residues. The CDR3 region has the DNA TGTGCCAGCAGTTTGAGGAGCCAAGAGACCCAGTACTTC. Amino acids: CASSLRSQETQYF.

V and J are TRBV6-2 or TRBV6-3 and TRBJ1-5; 9 nucleotides line up with TRBD1. The V gene's germline CDR1 is MNHEY and CDR2 SVGEGT. J was trimmed by 7 bases and V by 2 bases; bases with no gene match: 3. The CDR3 loop spans 14 amino acids. The CDR3 loop is CASSYGQGRQPQHF. In nucleotides, the CDR3 is TGTGCCAGCAGTTACGGACAGGGGCGCCAGCCCCAGCATTTT.

V usage is TRBV14 and J usage is TRBJ1-5, with 9 bases identical to TRBD1. This CDR3 has 16 amino acids. Germline lookup yields CDR1 SGHDN and CDR2 FVKESK. J lost 2 bases, V lost 4 bases, and 6 bases had no gene match. The CDR3 nucleotides are TGTGCCAGCAGCCCTGGAAGGACAGGGGGCAATCAGCCCCAGCATTTT. Translating it yields CASSPGRTGGNQPQHF.

This clone was found once. The chain combines TRBV4-1 with TRBJ2-5, with 7 bases lining up with TRBD2. V shed 1 base, J shed 4 bases, and the junction held 3 bases outside the gene matches. CDR1 MGHRA and CDR2 YSYEKL come from the germline V gene. This CDR3 has 14 residues. Here the CDR3 reads CASSQGTGGETQYF. CDR3 coding DNA: TGCGCCAGCAGCCAAGGGACGGGGGGAGAGACCCAGTACTTC.

The chain combines TRBV27 with TRBJ2-1; D gene ambiguous. Deletions cut 5 bases from V and 6 bases from J, with 20 bases between. Per the germline V gene, CDR1 is MNHEY and CDR2 is SMNVEV (reference sequence). The CDR3 loop spans 16 amino acids. CDR3 loop: CASSPTSRRVFNEQFF. CDR3 DNA: TGTGCCAGCAGTCCGACTTCAAGACGGGTGTTCAATGAGCAGTTCTTC.

The V and J genes are TRBV21-1 and TRBJ2-2; TRBD2, as called in the table, went unchecked against the DNA. TRBV21-1 corresponds to a pseudogene. The CDR3 runs 17 residues. For the CDR3, the DNA is TGTGCCAGAGACGAGGCGGCGGAGCGGTGGAACACCGGGGAGCTGTTTTTT. Protein sequence: CARDEAAERWNTGELFF.

The chain carries TRBV27 and TRBJ2-3; TRBD2 might be the D (6 bases). V lost 4 bases and J 6 bases, leaving 20 bases between the germline ends. CDR1 and CDR2 from the germline V gene are MNHEY and SMNVEV (reference sequence). The CDR3 sequence is 16 residues long. The CDR3 spells CASSSLGGGLGDTQYF. The DNA for the CDR3 is TGTGCCAGCAGTTCCCTTGGGGGAGGTTTGGGGGATACGCAGTATTTT.

The chain combines TRBV5-1 with TRBJ2-2; weak D call: TRBD2 (6 bases). This CDR3 contains 14 residues. The V gene's germline CDR1 is SGHRS and CDR2 YFSETQ. Trimming removed 3 bases from V and 5 bases from J, with 11 bases in between. The DNA of the CDR3 is TGCGCCAGCAGCTCGTCGGGGGTGACCGGGGAGCTGTTTTTT. Its protein is CASSSSGVTGELFF.

This chain joins TRBV2 and TRBJ2-5; 11 nucleotides agree with TRBD2. The trim removed 4 bases at V and 5 bases at J, leaving 0 bases unmatched. The CDR3 totals 13 residues. Germline V gives CDR1 SNHLY, CDR2 FYNNEI. CDR3 sequence: CASSVAGGETQYF. In DNA, the CDR3 is TGTGCCAGCAGTGTAGCGGGAGGGGAGACCCAGTACTTC.

In nucleotides, the CDR3 is TGTGCCAGCAGCTTAGGACTAGCGGGCTCAGGGGGGGAGCTGTTTTTT. As protein: CASSLGLAGSGGELFF. The V and J genes are TRBV7-3 and TRBJ2-2, with 11 bases identical to TRBD2. V shed 2 bases, J shed 8 bases, and the junction held 7 bases outside the gene matches. The CDR3 totals 16 residues. Looked up from germline, CDR1 is SGHTA and CDR2 is FQGTGA.

V usage is TRBV5-6 and J usage is TRBJ2-1, with a tentative D call TRBD1 (5 bases). V was cut by 0 bases and J by 7 bases, with 14 bases left in between. The CDR3 loop spans 15 amino acids. Germline CDR1 SGHDT, CDR2 YYEEEE. The CDR3 spells CASSLGVGASNEQFF. CDR3 sequence (DNA): TGTGCCAGCAGCTTGGGGGTTGGGGCGTCAAATGAGCAGTTCTTC.